The 11 T cell receptor beta chains below were found in one sample sequenced in a study of shared clonotypes between healthy human individuals (dated by TCRdb to about 2020). The library was generated by the immunoSEQ multiplex PCR assay. TCRdb took this table from immuneACCESS and kept in-frame rearrangements with V and J called. Such tables lack part of the clones; where checked against another copy, unresolved V genes explain under half of the gap, and the rest is unexplained. This sample has roughly 510,000 clones in its table, and over 60% of those were observed once. The ten top clones hold under 15% of the sample. The material sequenced was PBMCs. These receptors were taken from a woman aged 40 to 55 in good health. Some clones in this sample may be carry-over from other donors' samples.

This clone has just one count. The rearrangement links TRBV6-5 to TRBJ2-5; D is possibly TRBD1 or TRBD2 (5 bases each). The CDR3 has 12 residues. The V gene's germline CDR1 is MNHEY and CDR2 SVGAGI. The V end was cut by 9 bases, the J end by 4 bases, with 12 bases between. The CDR3 region has the DNA TGTGCCAGTCGGGGACCTGTAGAGACCCAGTACTTC. Translating it yields CASRGPVETQYF.

The J gene is TRBJ1-1, the V gene TRBV7-9, with 12 bases lining up with TRBD1. The length of the CDR3 is 15 residues. Germline V gives CDR1 SEHNR, CDR2 FQNEAQ (reference sequence). Trimming removed 4 bases from V and 5 bases from J; junction bases left unmatched: 5. The CDR3 sequence is CASSSGQGAWTEAFF. The DNA of the CDR3 is TGTGCCAGCAGCTCGGGACAGGGGGCATGGACTGAAGCTTTCTTT.

The V and J genes are TRBV2 and TRBJ2-7; 10 bases are a match to TRBD2. Germline loops: CDR1 SNHLY, CDR2 FYNNEI. This CDR3 spans 15 amino acids. V gave up 4 bases and J gave up 6 bases; unmatched junction bases: 9. The CDR3 here is CASSGRASGRSEQYF. The CDR3, as DNA: TGTGCCAGCAGTGGACGGGCTAGCGGGAGATCCGAGCAGTACTTC.

The rearrangement uses TRBV27 and TRBJ1-2; D may be TRBD1 (5 bases). Between the trimmed V and J ends, which lost 6 bases and 0 bases, there was a span of 11 bases. The CDR3 length is 14 residues. The V gene's germline CDR1 is MNHEY and CDR2 SMNVEV (reference sequence). The CDR3 DNA reads as TGTGCCAGCAGGGGGACGTCGGCTAACTATGGCTACACCTTC. This gives the protein CASRGTSANYGYTF.

This chain links TRBV11-3 with TRBJ2-5, with TRBD2 matching 9 bases. Germline CDR1 is SGHNT and CDR2 is YENEEA. V lost 5 bases and J lost 2; bases outside the gene matches: 15. CDR3 length: 18 residues. The DNA of the CDR3 is TGTGCCAGCAGCCAACTCGGATCTAGCGGGGTCCAACAAGAGACCCAGTACTTC. As protein: CASSQLGSSGVQQETQYF.

The genes are TRBV20-1 and TRBJ1-1, with D uncertain. This CDR3 region has 11 residues. The germline V gene encodes CDR1 DFQATT and CDR2 SNEGSKA (reference sequence). V lost 6 bases to trimming and J lost 4 bases, with 9 bases between them. The CDR3 sequence: CSAPGVTEAFF. The CDR3 nucleotides are TGCAGTGCCCCCGGGGTCACTGAAGCTTTCTTT.

The chain links TRBV28 to TRBJ1-4; D is unclear. The CDR3 length is 14 residues. Germline V CDR1 and CDR2: MDHEN, SYDVKM. With 6 bases removed from V and 6 bases from J, the gap between germline ends came to 14 bases. The CDR3 DNA sequence: TGTGCCAGCAGCGGCGAGCCTGGGTATGAAAAACTGTTTTTT. The encoded protein is CASSGEPGYEKLFF.

The table lists this clone with a count of one. The genes are TRBV5-1 and TRBJ2-2; 9 nucleotides agree with TRBD1. Germline assignment: CDR1 SGHRS and CDR2 YFSETQ. The V and J ends lost 4 bases and 6 bases, in that order; junction bases with no gene match: 7. CDR3 length equals 15 residues. CDR3 nucleotide sequence: TGCGCCAGCAGCCGGGACAGGGCATCTTCCGGGGAGCTGTTTTTT. This translates into CASSRDRASSGELFF.

V gene TRBV6-6 combines with J gene TRBJ2-1; D ambiguous. Trimming pared 0 bases from V and 10 bases from J, leaving 19 bases between. Germline CDR1 reads MNHNY; CDR2 reads SVGAGI (reference sequence). The CDR3 loop spans 16 amino acids. In DNA, the CDR3 is TGTGCCAGCAGTTACTCGTTTTTGTCTAGTCCCACCGAGCAGTTCTTC. Translating gives CASSYSFLSSPTEQFF.

The chain joins TRBV7-2 to TRBJ2-7; possibly TRBD2 for D (6 bases). The CDR3 sequence is 16 residues long. V was cut by 5 bases and J by 0 bases, with 17 bases left in between. Looked up from germline, CDR1 is SGHTA and CDR2 is FQGNSA. The CDR3 DNA is TGTGCCAGCAGCCCGCTCGGGACTCAAAGCTCCTACGAGCAGTACTTC. Residues: CASSPLGTQSSYEQYF.

V usage is TRBV18 and J usage is TRBJ1-4; 8 bases are a match to TRBD1. The CDR3 is 19 residues long. In germline, CDR1 is KGHSH, CDR2 LQKENI. V lost 6 bases, J lost 7 bases, and 22 bases stayed unmatched. In DNA, the CDR3 is TGTGCCAGCTCCCTGAACGGACAGGGACCCTCCCTGAACCTTGAAAAACTGTTTTTT. Amino acid sequence: CASSLNGQGPSLNLEKLFF.